These 14 T cell receptor beta chains originate from one sample sequenced in a study of PD-L1 blockade in urothelial cancer. Documented time point: peripheral blood 6 weeks after treatment start. Libraries were prepared by immunoSEQ multiplex PCR; TCRdb keeps only in-frame clonotypes and omits some of them. Here the sample spans 80,000 to 95,000 clones, approximately 87% being singletons. The sequenced sample was PBMCs, obtained around atezolizumab (anti-PD-L1) treatment. Receptors were obtained from a man between 65 and 85 years old with urothelial cancer.

The rearrangement links TRBV5-3 to TRBJ2-7, with 10 bases fitting TRBD1. TRBV5-3 is labeled an ORF, and its function is uncertain. The V segment lost 5 bases and the J segment 5 bases; nucleotides outside the gene matches: 7. The CDR3 contains 14 residues. CDR3 region: CARRPRDRGHEQYF. CDR3 coding DNA: TGTGCCAGAAGACCCCGGGACAGGGGTCACGAGCAGTACTTC.

A single count supports this clone. The rearrangement joins TRBV6-6 to TRBJ1-5, with a possible D match to TRBD1 (6 bases). Germline V gene data show CDR1 as MNHNY and CDR2 as SVGAGI (reference sequence). The V end lost 4 bases, the J end lost 3 bases, and 13 bases lay between the germline ends. This CDR3 contains 15 residues. The CDR3 DNA is TGTGCCAGCAGTTTGGGGGGGGCGATCAATCAGCCCCAGCATTTT. It translates to CASSLGGAINQPQHF.

The gene calls are TRBV5-4 and TRBJ2-1; 11 nucleotides align to TRBD2. Germline loops: CDR1 SGHNT, CDR2 YYREEE (reference sequence). CDR3 length equals 15 residues. V trimming: 4 bases; J trimming: 6 bases; junction bases outside the gene matches: 6. CDR3 coding DNA: TGTGCCAGCAGCCTCCTGACTAGCGGGACCAATGAGCAGTTCTTC. This sequence encodes CASSLLTSGTNEQFF.

This sequence joins TRBV7-2 and TRBJ2-1; 12 bases fit TRBD2. The CDR3 loop spans 17 amino acids. Germline CDR1 is SGHTA and CDR2 is FQGNSA. Losses at the gene ends were 5 bases for V and 3 bases for J; bases not matched to a gene: 8. The CDR3 sequence is CASSGTGTSGHYNEQFF. The DNA for the CDR3 is TGTGCCAGCAGCGGTACCGGGACTAGCGGGCACTACAATGAGCAGTTCTTC.

The chain carries TRBV4-2 and TRBJ1-5; tentatively, D is TRBD1 (5 bases). The V and J ends lost 0 bases and 1 base respectively, with 7 bases between them. CDR1 is LGHNA, CDR2 YNFKEQ, per germline. The CDR3 has 15 amino acids. Written as DNA, the CDR3 is TGTGCCAGCAGCCAAGATGCAGGGAGCAATCAGCCCCAGCATTTT. Its translation is CASSQDAGSNQPQHF.

The chain's CDR3 is CAWSVRSNQPQHF. The CDR3 DNA sequence: TGTGCCTGGAGTGTACGGAGCAATCAGCCCCAGCATTTT. The chain is built from TRBV30 and TRBJ1-5; no clear D gene. V lost 0 bases to trimming and J lost 1 base, with 4 bases between them. There are 13 residues in the CDR3. CDR1 is GTSNPN, CDR2 SVGIG, per germline (reference sequence).

The V call is TRBV6-6, the J call TRBJ1-5; 8 bases match TRBD1. The ends lost 3 bases at V and 7 bases at J; junction bases unmatched: 11. Germline V lookup: CDR1 MNHNY, CDR2 SVGAGI (reference sequence). The length of the CDR3 is 16 residues. The CDR3 coding sequence is TGTGCCAGCAGTTATTTAATGCAGGGGGCAGGACAGCCCCAGCATTTT. This gives the protein CASSYLMQGAGQPQHF.

This rearrangement joins TRBV5-1 to TRBJ2-5; 8 bases map to TRBD1. The CDR3 length is 18 residues. Germline CDR1 and CDR2: SGHRS and YFSETQ. Trimming removed 1 base from V and 2 bases from J; junction bases left unmatched: 13. The CDR3 loop is CASSLQGTGSQKQETQYF. The CDR3 DNA follows: TGCGCCAGCAGCTTGCAGGGGACAGGATCGCAAAAGCAAGAGACCCAGTACTTC.

V usage is TRBV4-1 and J usage is TRBJ2-3; possible D gene TRBD2, 5 bases. The CDR3 runs 16 residues. Trimming left V 0 bases short and J 1 base short, with 11 bases between. Germline-derived CDR1 and CDR2 are MGHRA and YSYEKL. This CDR3 is CASSQDRGLGTDTQYF. The CDR3 DNA is TGCGCCAGCAGCCAAGACCGGGGATTAGGCACAGATACGCAGTATTTT.

The chain uses TRBV5-1 and TRBJ1-2; 10 bases are shared with TRBD1. The CDR3 length is 16 residues. Looked up from germline, CDR1 is SGHRS and CDR2 is YFSETQ. V lost 3 bases to trimming and J lost 4 bases; unmatched junction nucleotides: 9. CDR3 bases: TGCGCCAGCAGCTGGGGGACAGGGGCCTCCCTCTATGGCTACACCTTC. Encoded protein: CASSWGTGASLYGYTF.

V usage is TRBV16 and J usage is TRBJ1-1; D might be TRBD1 (6 bases). V dropped 0 bases and J dropped 4 bases, with 9 bases sitting between them. The CDR3 has 14 residues. Looked up from germline, CDR1 is KGHSY and CDR2 is FQNENV. CDR3 DNA: TGTGCCAGCAGCCAATCGACAGGATCCACTGAAGCTTTCTTT. Protein sequence: CASSQSTGSTEAFF.

The chain joins TRBV2 to TRBJ2-7; 10 bases match TRBD1. The CDR3 extends over 14 amino acids. Germline values: CDR1 SNHLY, CDR2 FYNNEI. After removal of 6 bases from V and 7 bases from J, the junction contained 9 bases not matched to a gene. CDR3 residues: CASSPGQGPWEQYF. In DNA, the CDR3 is TGTGCCAGCAGCCCGGGACAGGGGCCCTGGGAGCAGTACTTC.

The rearrangement uses TRBV18 and TRBJ2-5, with a weak D call TRBD2 (6 bases). Trimming left V 6 bases short and J 1 base short, with 15 bases between. The length of the CDR3 is 15 residues. The germline V gene has CDR1 KGHSH and CDR2 LQKENI. CDR3 loop: CASSRSWRGQETQYF. As DNA, the CDR3 is TGTGCCAGCTCCCGATCCTGGAGGGGCCAAGAGACCCAGTACTTC. Using reference TRBV18 and TRBJ2-5 for the parts outside the CDR3, the full variable domain is NAGVMQNPRHLVRRRGQEARLRCSPMKGHSHVYWYRQLPEEGLKFMVYLQKENIIDESGMPKERFSAEFPKEGPSILRIQQVVRGDSAAYFCASSRSWRGQETQYFGPGTRLLVL.

V is TRBV5-1 and J is TRBJ2-1; 7 bases line up with TRBD2. Trimming took 5 bases from V and 7 from J; bases not matched to a gene: 6. The CDR3 covers 13 residues. Germline lookup yields CDR1 SGHRS and CDR2 YFSETQ. In DNA, the CDR3 is TGCGCCAGCAGATCCGGGACTACAAATGAGCAGTTCTTC. Translation: CASRSGTTNEQFF.